This T cell receptor (beta chain) is from a study of shared clonotypes between healthy human individuals. General study findings and limits: Larger richness was generally estimated for naive than memory subsets. What rarefaction showed was incomplete sorted-subset sequencing despite large depth. Clonotypes shared by all four sorted-subset donors had higher generation probabilities than non-shared clonotypes.

TCRdb keeps only in-frame clones here, not all; method: immunoSEQ multiplex PCR. The repertoire holds about 1 million clones, with approximately 70% as singletons. The germline gives CDR1 SGHTA, CDR2 FQGNSA. V was shortened by 1 base and J by 8 bases, with 5 bases between the two germline ends. The CDR3 loop spans 11 amino acids. Details on this clone: Its antigen is as yet unknown.

The genes are TRBV7-2 and TRBJ1-2; D gene unclear. Sequencing was done on a sample of memory CD4+ T cells sorted from blood. The subset denotes: CD45RA-negative fraction. The receptor was isolated from a man between 18 and 35 years old in good health. The CDR3, as DNA: TGTGCCAGCAGCTTAGGATCCGGCTACACCTTC. The encoded protein is CASSLGSGYTF.